Sequencing of this T cell receptor beta chain was carried out in a study of shared clonotypes between healthy human individuals. Findings and caveats of the study: Estimated clonotype richness was generally higher in naive than memory subsets.

Comments on this clone: Its antigen is not known. Other DNA sequences in this specimen translate into the identical CDR3.

Every subset's genomic DNA went evenly onto several immunoSEQ plates. Sequencing was performed with immunoSEQ multiplex PCR; in TCRdb, only in-frame clones are kept and a portion is missing. The sample consists of 600,000 to 750,000 clones, roughly two thirds of them appearing once. This clonotype originated in a woman aged 25 to 39 in good health. Sequences were obtained from memory CD4+ T cells sorted from blood. Subset defined: CD45RA-negative fraction.

The CDR3 DNA follows: TGCGCCAGCAGCCGCCAAGGAGACTACGAGCAGTACTTC. Protein: CASSRQGDYEQYF. The rearrangement joins TRBV5-1 to TRBJ2-7; no clear D gene. The CDR3 loop spans 13 amino acids. The germline V and J ends were trimmed by 4 bases and 3 bases, with 11 bases remaining between them. Germline loops: CDR1 SGHRS, CDR2 YFSETQ.